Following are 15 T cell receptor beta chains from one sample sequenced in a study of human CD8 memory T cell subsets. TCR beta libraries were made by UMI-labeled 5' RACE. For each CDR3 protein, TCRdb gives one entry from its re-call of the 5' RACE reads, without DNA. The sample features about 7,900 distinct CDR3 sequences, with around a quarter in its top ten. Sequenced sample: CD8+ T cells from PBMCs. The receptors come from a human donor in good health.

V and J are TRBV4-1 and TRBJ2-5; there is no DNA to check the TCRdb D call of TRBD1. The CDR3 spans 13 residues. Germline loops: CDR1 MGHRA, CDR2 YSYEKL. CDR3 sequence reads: CASSQVQEETQYF.

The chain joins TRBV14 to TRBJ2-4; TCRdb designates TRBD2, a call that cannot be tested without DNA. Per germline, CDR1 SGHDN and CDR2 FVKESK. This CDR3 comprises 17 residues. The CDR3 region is CASSQGPTDLAKNIQYF.

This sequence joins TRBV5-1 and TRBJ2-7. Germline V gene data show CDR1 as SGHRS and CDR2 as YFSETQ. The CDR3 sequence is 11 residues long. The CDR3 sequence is CASSQSYEQYF.

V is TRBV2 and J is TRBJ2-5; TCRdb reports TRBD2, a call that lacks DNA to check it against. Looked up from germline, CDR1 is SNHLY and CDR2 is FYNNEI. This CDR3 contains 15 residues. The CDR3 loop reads CASSDGGGDHETQYF.

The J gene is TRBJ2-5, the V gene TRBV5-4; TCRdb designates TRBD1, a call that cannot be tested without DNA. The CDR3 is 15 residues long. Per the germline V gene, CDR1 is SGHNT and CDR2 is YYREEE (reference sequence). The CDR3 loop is CASSFEGGDQETQYF.

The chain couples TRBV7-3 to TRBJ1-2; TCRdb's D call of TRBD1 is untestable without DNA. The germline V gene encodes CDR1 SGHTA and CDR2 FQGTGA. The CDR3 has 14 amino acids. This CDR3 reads CASSPQGANYGYTF. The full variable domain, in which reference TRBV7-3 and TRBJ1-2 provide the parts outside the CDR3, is GAGVSQTPSNKVTEKGKYVELRCDPISGHTALYWYRQSLGQGPEFLIYFQGTGAADDSGLPNDRFFAVRPEGSVSTLKIQRTERGDSAVYLCASSPQGANYGYTFGSGTRLTVV.

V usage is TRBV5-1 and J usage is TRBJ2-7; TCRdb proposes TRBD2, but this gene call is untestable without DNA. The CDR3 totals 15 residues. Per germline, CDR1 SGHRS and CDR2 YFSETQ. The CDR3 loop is CASSLEGRSSYEQYF.

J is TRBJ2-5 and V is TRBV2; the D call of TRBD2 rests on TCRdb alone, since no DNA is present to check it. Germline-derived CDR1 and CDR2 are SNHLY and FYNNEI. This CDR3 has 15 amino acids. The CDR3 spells CASSEWGVSQETQYF.

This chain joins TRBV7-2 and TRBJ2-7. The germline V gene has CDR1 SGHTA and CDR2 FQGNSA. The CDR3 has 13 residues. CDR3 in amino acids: CASSLSIGVEQYF.

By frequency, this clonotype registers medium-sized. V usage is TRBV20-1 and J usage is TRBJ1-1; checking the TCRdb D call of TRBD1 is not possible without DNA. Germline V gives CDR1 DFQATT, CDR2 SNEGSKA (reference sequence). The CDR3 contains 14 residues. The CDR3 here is CSARVGLMDTEAFF.

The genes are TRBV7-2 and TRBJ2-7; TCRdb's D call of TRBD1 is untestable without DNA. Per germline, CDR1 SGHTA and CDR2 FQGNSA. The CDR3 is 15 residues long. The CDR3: CASSTQTGGSYEQYF.

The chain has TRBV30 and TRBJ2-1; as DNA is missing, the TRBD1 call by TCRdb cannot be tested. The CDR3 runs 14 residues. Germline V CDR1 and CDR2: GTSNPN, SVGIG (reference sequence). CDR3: CAWSVEDRGSEQFF.

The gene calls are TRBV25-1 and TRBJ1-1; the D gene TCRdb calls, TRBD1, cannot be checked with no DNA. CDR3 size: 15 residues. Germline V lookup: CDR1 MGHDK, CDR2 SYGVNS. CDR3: CASSGGATLATEAFF.

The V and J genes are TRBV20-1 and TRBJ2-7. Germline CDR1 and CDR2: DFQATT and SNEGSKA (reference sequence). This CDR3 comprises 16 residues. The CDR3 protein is CSARDALAGGPYEQYF.

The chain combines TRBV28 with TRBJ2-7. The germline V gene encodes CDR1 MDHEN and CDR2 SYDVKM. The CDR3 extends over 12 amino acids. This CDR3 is CASSTGSGEQYF. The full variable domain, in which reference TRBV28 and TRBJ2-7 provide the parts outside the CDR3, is DVKVTQSSRYLVKRTGEKVFLECVQDMDHENMFWYRQDPGLGLRLIYFSYDVKMKEKGDIPEGYSVSREKKERFSLILESASTNQTSMYLCASSTGSGEQYFGPGTRLTVT.